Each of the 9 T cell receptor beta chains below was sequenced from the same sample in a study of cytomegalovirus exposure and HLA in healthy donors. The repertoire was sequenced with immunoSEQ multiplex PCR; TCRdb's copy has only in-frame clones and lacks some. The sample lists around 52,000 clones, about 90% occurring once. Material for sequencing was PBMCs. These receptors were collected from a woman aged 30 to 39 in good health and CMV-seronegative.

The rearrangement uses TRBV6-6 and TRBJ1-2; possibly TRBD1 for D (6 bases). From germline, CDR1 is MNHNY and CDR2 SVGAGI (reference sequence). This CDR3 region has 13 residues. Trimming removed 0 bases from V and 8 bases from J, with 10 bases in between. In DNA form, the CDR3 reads TGTGCCAGCAGTTACTCGCGGGGGGCCGGCTACACCTTC. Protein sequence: CASSYSRGAGYTF.

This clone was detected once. The CDR3 DNA reads TGTGCCAGCAGTTACGGGGTTTGGGGACAGCTGTCTGGCTACACCTTC. As protein: CASSYGVWGQLSGYTF. This chain connects TRBV6-5 to TRBJ1-2; TRBD1 aligns across 7 bases. Germline trimming cut 2 bases from V and 7 bases from J; bases unmatched to any gene: 13. This CDR3 is built from 16 residues. The germline V gene has CDR1 MNHEY and CDR2 SVGAGI.

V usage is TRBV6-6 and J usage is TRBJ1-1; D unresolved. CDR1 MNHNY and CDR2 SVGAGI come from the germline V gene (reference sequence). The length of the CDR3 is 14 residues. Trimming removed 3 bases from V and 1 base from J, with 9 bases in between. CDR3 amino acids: CASSYEVPNTEAFF. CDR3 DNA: TGTGCCAGCAGTTATGAGGTCCCGAACACTGAAGCTTTCTTT.

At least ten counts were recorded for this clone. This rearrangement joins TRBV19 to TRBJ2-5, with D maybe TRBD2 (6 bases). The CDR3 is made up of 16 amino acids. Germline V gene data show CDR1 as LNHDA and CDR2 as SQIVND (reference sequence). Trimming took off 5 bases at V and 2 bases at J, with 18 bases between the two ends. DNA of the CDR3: TGTGCCAGTAGTCTCGCAATCCCTAGCGCTCAAGAGACCCAGTACTTC. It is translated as CASSLAIPSAQETQYF.

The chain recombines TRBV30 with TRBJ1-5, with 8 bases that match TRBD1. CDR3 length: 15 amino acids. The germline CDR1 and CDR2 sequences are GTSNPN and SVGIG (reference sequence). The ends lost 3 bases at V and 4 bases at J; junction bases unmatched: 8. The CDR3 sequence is CAWRPPGGRNQPQHF. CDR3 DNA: TGTGCCTGGAGACCCCCAGGGGGCAGGAATCAGCCCCAGCATTTT.

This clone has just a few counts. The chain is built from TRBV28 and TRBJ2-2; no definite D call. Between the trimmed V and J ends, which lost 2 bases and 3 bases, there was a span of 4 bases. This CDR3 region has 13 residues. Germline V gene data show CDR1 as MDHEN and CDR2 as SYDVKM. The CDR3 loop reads CASSLLHTGELFF. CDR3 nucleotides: TGTGCCAGCAGTTTACTCCACACCGGGGAGCTGTTTTTT. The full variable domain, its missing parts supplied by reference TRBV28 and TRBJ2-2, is DVKVTQSSRYLVKRTGEKVFLECVQDMDHENMFWYRQDPGLGLRLIYFSYDVKMKEKGDIPEGYSVSREKKERFSLILESASTNQTSMYLCASSLLHTGELFFGEGSRLTVL.

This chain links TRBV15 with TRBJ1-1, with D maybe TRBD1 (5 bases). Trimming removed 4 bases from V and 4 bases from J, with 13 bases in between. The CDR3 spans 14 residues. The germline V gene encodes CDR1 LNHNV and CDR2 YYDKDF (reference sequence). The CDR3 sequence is CATSNPGLSTEAFF. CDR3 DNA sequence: TGTGCCACCAGCAATCCAGGGCTTAGCACTGAAGCTTTCTTT.

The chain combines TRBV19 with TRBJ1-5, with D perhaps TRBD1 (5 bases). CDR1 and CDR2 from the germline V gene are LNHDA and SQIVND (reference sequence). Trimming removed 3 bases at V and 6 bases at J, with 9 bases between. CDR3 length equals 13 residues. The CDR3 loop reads CASSIQGGQPQHF. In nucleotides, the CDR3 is TGTGCCAGTAGTATCCAGGGCGGTCAGCCCCAGCATTTT.

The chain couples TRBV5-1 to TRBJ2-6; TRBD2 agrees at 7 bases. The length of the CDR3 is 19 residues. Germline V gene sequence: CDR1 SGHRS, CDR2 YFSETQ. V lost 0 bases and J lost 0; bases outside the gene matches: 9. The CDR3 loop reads CASSLAKGGVSSGANVLTF. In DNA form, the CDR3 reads TGCGCCAGCAGCTTGGCCAAGGGAGGGGTTAGCTCTGGGGCCAACGTCCTGACTTTC.